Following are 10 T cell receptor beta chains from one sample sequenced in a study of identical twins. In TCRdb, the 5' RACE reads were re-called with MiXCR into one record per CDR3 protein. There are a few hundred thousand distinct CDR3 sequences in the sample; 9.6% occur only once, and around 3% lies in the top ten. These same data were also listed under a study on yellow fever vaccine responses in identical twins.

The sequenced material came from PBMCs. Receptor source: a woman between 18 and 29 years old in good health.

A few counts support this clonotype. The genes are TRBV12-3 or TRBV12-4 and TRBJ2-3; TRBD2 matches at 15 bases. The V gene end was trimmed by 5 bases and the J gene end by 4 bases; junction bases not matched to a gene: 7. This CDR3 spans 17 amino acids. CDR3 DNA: TGTGCCAGCAGTCTACCGGGGACTAGCGGGAGGTCAGATACGCAGTATTTT. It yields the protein CASSLPGTSGRSDTQYF.

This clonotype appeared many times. CDR3 loop: CASSPQDRQNTEAFF. DNA of the CDR3: TGTGCCAGCAGTCCACAGGACAGACAGAACACTGAAGCTTTCTTT. The J gene is TRBJ1-1, the V gene TRBV12-3 or TRBV12-4, with D possibly TRBD1 on 6 matching bases. V gave up 5 bases and J gave up 1 base, with 14 bases separating them. The CDR3 contains 15 residues.

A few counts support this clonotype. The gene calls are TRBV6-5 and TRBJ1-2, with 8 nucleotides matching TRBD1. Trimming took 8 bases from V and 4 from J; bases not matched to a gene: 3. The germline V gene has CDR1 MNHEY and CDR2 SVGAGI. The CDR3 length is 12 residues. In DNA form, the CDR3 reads TGTGCCAGCGGACAGGGTGTCTATGGCTACACCTTC. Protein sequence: CASGQGVYGYTF.

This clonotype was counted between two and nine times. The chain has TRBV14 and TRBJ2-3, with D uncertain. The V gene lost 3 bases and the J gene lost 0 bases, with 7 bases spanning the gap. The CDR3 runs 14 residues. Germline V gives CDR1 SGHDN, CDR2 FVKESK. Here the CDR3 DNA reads TGTGCCAGCAGCCACCTTACTAGCACAGATACGCAGTATTTT. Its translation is CASSHLTSTDTQYF. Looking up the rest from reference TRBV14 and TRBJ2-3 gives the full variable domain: EAGVTQFPSHSVIEKGQTVTLRCDPISGHDNLYWYRRVMGKEIKFLLHFVKESKQDESGMPNNRFLAERTGGTYSTLKVQPAELEDSGVYFCASSHLTSTDTQYFGPGTRLTVL.

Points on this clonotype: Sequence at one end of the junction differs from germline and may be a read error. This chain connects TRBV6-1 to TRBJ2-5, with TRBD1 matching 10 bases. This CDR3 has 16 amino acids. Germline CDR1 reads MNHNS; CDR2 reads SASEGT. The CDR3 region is CAGSLDLDRGGETQYF. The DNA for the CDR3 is TGTGCCGGCAGCCTAGATCTGGACAGGGGGGGAGAGACCCAGTACTTC.

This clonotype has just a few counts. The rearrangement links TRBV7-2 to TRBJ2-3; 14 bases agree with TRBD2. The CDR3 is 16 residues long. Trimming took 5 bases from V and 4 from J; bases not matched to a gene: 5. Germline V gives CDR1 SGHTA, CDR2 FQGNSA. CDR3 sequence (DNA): TGTGCCAGCAGCAGGGGACTAGCGGGGGTGGCAGATACGCAGTATTTT. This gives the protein CASSRGLAGVADTQYF.

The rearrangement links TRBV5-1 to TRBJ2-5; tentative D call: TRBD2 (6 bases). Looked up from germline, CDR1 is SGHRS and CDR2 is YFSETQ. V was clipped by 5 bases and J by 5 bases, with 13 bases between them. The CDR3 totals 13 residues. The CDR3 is CASRSAGSETQYF. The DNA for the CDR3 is TGCGCCAGCAGGTCGGCGGGAAGCGAGACCCAGTACTTC. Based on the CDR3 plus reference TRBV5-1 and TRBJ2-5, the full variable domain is KAGVTQTPRYLIKTRGQQVTLSCSPISGHRSVSWYQQTPGQGLQFLFEYFSETQRNKGNFPGRFSGRQFSNSRSEMNVSTLELGDSALYLCASRSAGSETQYFGPGTRLLVL.

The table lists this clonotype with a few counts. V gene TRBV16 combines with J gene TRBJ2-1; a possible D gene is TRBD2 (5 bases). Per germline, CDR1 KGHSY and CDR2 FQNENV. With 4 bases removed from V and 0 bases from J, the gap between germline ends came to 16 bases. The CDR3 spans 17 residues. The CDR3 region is CASSPPRTGSSYNEQFF. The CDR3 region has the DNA TGTGCCAGCAGCCCCCCCCGGACGGGGAGCTCCTACAATGAGCAGTTCTTC.

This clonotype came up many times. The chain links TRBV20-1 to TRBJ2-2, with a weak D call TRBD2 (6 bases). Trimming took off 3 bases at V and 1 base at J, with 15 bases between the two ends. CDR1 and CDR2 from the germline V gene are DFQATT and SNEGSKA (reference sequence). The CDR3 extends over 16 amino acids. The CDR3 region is CSARRGRAGNTGELFF. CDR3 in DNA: TGCAGTGCTAGGAGGGGTCGAGCGGGGAACACCGGGGAGCTGTTTTTT.

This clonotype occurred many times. The CDR3 DNA reads TGTGCCAGCAGCCAAGAAATACTTGCGGGGGTTCCGAACACCGGGGAGCTGTTTTTT. This encodes CASSQEILAGVPNTGELFF. The V gene is TRBV4-2, the J gene TRBJ2-2; 7 bases align to TRBD2. V dropped 0 bases and J dropped 0; count of bases not matched to a gene: 10. The CDR3 sequence is 19 residues long. The germline V gene encodes CDR1 LGHNA and CDR2 YNFKEQ.